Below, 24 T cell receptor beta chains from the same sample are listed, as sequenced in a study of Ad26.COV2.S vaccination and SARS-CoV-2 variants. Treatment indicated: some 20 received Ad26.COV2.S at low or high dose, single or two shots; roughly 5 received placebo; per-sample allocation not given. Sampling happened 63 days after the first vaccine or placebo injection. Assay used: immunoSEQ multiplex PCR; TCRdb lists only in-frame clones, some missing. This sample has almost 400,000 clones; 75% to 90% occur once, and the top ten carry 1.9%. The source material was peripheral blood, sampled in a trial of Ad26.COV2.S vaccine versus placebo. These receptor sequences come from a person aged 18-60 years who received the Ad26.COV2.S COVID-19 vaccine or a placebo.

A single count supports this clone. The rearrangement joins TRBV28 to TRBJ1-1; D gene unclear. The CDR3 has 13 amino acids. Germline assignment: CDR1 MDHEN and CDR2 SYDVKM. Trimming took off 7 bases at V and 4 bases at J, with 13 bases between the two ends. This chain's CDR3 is CASNLLPATEAFF. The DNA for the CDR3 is TGTGCCAGCAACCTGTTACCTGCCACTGAAGCTTTCTTT.

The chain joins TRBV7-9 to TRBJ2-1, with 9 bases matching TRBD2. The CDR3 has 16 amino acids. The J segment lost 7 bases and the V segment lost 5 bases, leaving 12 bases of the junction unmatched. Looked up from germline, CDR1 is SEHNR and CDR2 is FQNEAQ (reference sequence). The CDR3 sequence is CASSPPQREAFNEQFF. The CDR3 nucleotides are TGTGCCAGCAGCCCCCCCCAGCGGGAGGCCTTTAATGAGCAGTTCTTC. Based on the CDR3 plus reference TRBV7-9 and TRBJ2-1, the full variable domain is DTGVSQNPRHKITKRGQNVTFRCDPISEHNRLYWYRQTLGQGPEFLTYFQNEAQLEKSRLLSDRFSAERPKGSFSTLEIQRTEQGDSAMYLCASSPPQREAFNEQFFGPGTRLTVL.

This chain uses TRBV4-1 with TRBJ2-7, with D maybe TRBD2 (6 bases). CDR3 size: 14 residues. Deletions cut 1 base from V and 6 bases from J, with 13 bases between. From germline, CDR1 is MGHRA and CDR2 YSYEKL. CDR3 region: CASSQVGLASEQYF. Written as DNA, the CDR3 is TGCGCCAGCAGCCAAGTAGGGCTAGCGAGCGAGCAGTACTTC.

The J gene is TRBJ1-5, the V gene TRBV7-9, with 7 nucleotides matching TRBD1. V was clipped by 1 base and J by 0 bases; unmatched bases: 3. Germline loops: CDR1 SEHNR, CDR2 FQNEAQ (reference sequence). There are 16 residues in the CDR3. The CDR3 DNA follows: TGTGCCAGCAGCTTAGGCCGGGACAGTAGCAATCAGCCCCAGCATTTT. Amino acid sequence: CASSLGRDSSNQPQHF. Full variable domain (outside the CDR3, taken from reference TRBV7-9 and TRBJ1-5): DTGVSQNPRHKITKRGQNVTFRCDPISEHNRLYWYRQTLGQGPEFLTYFQNEAQLEKSRLLSDRFSAERPKGSFSTLEIQRTEQGDSAMYLCASSLGRDSSNQPQHFGDGTRLSIL.

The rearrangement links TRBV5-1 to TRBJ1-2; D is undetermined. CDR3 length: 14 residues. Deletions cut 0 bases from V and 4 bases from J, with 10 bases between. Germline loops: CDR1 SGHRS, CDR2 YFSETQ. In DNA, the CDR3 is TGCGCCAGCAGCTTGGCTGCAGGAGCCTATGGCTACACCTTC. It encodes CASSLAAGAYGYTF.

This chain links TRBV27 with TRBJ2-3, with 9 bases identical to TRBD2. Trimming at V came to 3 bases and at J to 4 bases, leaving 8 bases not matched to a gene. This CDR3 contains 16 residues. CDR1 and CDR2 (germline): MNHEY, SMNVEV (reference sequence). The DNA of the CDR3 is TGTGCCAGCAGTTTGTATTCGGCGGGAGGGCCAGATACGCAGTATTTT. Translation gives CASSLYSAGGPDTQYF.

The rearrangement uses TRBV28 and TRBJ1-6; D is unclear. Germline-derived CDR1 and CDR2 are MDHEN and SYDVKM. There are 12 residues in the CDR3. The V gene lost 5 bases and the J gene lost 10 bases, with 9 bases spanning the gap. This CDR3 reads CASSAAGSPLHF. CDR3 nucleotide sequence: TGTGCCAGCAGTGCCGCGGGATCACCCCTCCACTTT.

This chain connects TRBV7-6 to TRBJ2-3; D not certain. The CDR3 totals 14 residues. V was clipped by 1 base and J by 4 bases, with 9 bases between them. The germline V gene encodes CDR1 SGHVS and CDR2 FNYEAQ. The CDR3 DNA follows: TGTGCCAGCAGCTTAGACCCCGCCGCAGATACGCAGTATTTT. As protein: CASSLDPAADTQYF.

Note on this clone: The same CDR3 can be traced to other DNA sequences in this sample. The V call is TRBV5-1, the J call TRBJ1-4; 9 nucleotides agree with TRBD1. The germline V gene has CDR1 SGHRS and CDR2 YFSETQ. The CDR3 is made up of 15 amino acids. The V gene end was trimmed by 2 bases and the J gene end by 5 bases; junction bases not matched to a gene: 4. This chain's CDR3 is CASSLQGARNEKLFF. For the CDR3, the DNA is TGCGCCAGCAGCTTACAGGGGGCGCGAAATGAAAAACTGTTTTTT.

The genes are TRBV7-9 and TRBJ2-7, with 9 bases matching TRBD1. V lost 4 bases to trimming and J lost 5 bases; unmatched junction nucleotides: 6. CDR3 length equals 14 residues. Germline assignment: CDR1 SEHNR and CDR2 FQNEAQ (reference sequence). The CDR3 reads CASSSTGGDDEQYF. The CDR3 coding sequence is TGTGCCAGCAGCTCCACAGGGGGCGACGACGAGCAGTACTTC.

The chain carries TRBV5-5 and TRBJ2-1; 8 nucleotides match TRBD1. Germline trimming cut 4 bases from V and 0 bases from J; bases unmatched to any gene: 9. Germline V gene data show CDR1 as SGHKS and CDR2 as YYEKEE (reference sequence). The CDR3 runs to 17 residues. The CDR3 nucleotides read TGTGCCAGCAGCCCGTCCTACAGGGGGGTCTCCTACAATGAGCAGTTCTTC. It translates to CASSPSYRGVSYNEQFF.

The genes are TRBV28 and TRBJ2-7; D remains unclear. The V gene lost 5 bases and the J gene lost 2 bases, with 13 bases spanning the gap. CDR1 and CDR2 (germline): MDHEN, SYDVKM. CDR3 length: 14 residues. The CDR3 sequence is CASSPRTVAYEQYF. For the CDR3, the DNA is TGTGCCAGCAGTCCACGGACCGTAGCCTACGAGCAGTACTTC.

CDR3 sequence reads: CASSQPLRLAASVNEQFF. The CDR3 coding sequence is TGCGCCAGCAGTCAACCTCTCCGACTAGCGGCTTCCGTAAATGAGCAGTTCTTC. The chain recombines TRBV5-1 with TRBJ2-1; 9 bases align to TRBD2. This CDR3 comprises 18 residues. The ends lost 5 bases at V and 7 bases at J; junction bases unmatched: 19. Germline V lookup: CDR1 SGHRS, CDR2 YFSETQ.

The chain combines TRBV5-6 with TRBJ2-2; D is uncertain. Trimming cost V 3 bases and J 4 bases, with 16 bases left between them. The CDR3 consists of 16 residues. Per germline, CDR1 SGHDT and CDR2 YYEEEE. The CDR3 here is CASSSDYPRSTGELFF. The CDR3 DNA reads TGTGCCAGCAGCTCAGATTACCCAAGATCCACCGGGGAGCTGTTTTTT.

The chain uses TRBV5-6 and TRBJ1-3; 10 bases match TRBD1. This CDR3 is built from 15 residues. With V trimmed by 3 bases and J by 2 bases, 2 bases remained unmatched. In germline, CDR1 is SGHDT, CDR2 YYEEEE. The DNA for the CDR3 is TGTGCCAGCAGCTCGGACAGGGGGGCTGGAAACACCATATATTTT. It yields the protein CASSSDRGAGNTIYF.

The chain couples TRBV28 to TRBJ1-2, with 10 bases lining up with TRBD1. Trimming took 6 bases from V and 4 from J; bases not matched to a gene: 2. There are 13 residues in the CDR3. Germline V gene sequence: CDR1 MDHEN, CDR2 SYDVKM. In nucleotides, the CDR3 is TGTGCCAGCAGAAGGGACAGGGGCTATGGCTACACCTTC. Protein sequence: CASRRDRGYGYTF.

The chain's CDR3 is CATWIPLYGYTF. CDR3 nucleotides: TGTGCCACCTGGATCCCCCTCTATGGCTACACCTTC. This chain connects TRBV28 to TRBJ1-2; no clear D gene. The germline V and J ends were trimmed by 10 bases and 4 bases, with 13 bases remaining between them. The CDR3 is 12 residues long. CDR1 and CDR2 from the germline V gene are MDHEN and SYDVKM.

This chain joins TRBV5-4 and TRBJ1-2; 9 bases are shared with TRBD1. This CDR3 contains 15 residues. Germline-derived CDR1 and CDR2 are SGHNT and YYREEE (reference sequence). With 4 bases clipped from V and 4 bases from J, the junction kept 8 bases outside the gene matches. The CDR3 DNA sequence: TGTGCCAGCAGCCTTGGGGGGACAGGGAGCTATGGCTACACCTTC. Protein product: CASSLGGTGSYGYTF.

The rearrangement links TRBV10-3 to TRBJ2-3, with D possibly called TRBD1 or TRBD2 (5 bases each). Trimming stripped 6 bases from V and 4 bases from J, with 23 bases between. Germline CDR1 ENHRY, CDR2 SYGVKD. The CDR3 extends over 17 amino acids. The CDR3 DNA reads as TGTGCCATCAGCGTACTGAAAGGGACGGTGCGGGCAGATACGCAGTATTTT. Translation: CAISVLKGTVRADTQYF.

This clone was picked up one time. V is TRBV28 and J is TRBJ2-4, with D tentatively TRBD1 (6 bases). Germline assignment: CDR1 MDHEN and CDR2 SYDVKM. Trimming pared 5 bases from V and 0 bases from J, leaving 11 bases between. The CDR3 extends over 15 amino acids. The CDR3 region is CASSPGTLAKNIQYF. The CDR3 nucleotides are TGTGCCAGCAGTCCAGGGACATTAGCCAAAAACATTCAGTACTTC.

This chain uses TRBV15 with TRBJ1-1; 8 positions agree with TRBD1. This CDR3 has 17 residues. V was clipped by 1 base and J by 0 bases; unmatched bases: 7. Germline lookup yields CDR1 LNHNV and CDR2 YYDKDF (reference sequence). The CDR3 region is CATSRVPTGGMNTEAFF. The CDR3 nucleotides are TGTGCCACCAGCAGAGTCCCCACAGGGGGGATGAACACTGAAGCTTTCTTT.

The CDR3 spells CASSFPPGQNSGNTIYF. DNA for the CDR3: TGTGCCAGCAGTTTCCCCCCAGGACAGAACTCTGGAAACACCATATATTTT. The chain combines TRBV28 with TRBJ1-3, with TRBD1 as a possible D gene (6 bases). Trimming stripped 3 bases from V and 0 bases from J, with 15 bases between. The germline gives CDR1 MDHEN, CDR2 SYDVKM. The CDR3 runs 17 residues.

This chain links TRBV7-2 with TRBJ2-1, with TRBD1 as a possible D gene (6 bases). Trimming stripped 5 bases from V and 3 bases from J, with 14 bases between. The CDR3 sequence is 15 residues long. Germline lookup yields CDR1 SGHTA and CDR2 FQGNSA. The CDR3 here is CASSQRTVGYNEQFF. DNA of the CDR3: TGTGCCAGCAGCCAAAGGACAGTGGGCTACAATGAGCAGTTCTTC.

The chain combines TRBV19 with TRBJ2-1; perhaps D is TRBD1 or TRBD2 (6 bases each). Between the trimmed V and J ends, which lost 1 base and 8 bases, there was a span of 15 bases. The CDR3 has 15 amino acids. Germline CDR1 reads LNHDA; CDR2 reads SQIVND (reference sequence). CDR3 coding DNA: TGTGCCAGTAGTATAGGTGGGGGGCACATAGATGAGCAGTTCTTC. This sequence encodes CASSIGGGHIDEQFF. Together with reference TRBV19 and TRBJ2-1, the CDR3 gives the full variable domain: DGGITQSPKYLFRKEGQNVTLSCEQNLNHDAMYWYRQDPGQGLRLIYYSQIVNDFQKGDIAEGYSVSREKKESFPLTVTSAQKNPTAFYLCASSIGGGHIDEQFFGPGTRLTVL.